Listed below are T cell receptor beta chains from one sample, sequenced in a study of shared T cell receptors in the human thymus. The method was immunoSEQ multiplex PCR; TCRdb's version includes in-frame clones alone and lacks a portion of them. The sample comprises hundreds of thousands of clones, roughly 90% of which are singletons, and about 0.01% rests with the top ten. These same data were also listed under a study on human thymus T cells.

The sample taken for sequencing was thymocytes. The receptor set was obtained from a boy under three years old with a congenital heart defect. Each CDR3 is given with its conserved first and last residue. A D gene is named only where the DNA matches it firmly. A clone size is listed for some rows: how often the clone was seen (once, few, many), or a class if it is expanded.

CASSEWGTGAYEQYF TGTGCCAGCAGTGAATGGGGGACAGGGGCCTACGAGCAGTACTTC TRBD1 TRBJ2-7 TRBV6-1 .
CASSLTRDRGRLDNEQFF TGTGCCAGCAGCCTTACCCGGGACAGGGGGCGCTTGGATAATGAGCAGTTCTTC TRBD1 TRBJ2-1 TRBV7-3 .
CASSPPEARYEQYF TGCGCCAGCAGCCCCCCTGAAGCGCGCTACGAGCAGTACTTC . TRBJ2-7 TRBV4-1 .
CASSSDGPLLATNRSNEQFF TGCGCCAGCAGCTCGGACGGCCCCCTACTAGCGACCAACCGATCAAATGAGCAGTTCTTC TRBD2 TRBJ2-1 TRBV5-1 .
CATSSDRGGYEQYF TGTGCCACCAGCTCGGACAGGGGTGGATACGAGCAGTACTTC TRBD1 TRBJ2-7 TRBV15 .
CASSSGRQGAGDGYTF TGTGCCAGCAGCTCCGGCCGACAGGGGGCAGGGGATGGCTACACCTTC TRBD1 TRBJ1-2 TRBV5-6 .
CASSLGGAAYEQYF TGTGCCAGCAGCTTAGGGGGAGCAGCTTACGAGCAGTACTTC . TRBJ2-7 TRBV11-3 .
CAWSPKRGPETGELFF TGTGCCTGGAGTCCAAAGAGGGGGCCGGAGACCGGGGAGCTGTTTTTT TRBD1 TRBJ2-2 TRBV30 few
CASSLSFREITDTQYF TGTGCCAGCAGTTTGTCATTCCGGGAAATCACAGATACGCAGTATTTT . TRBJ2-3 TRBV28 .
CASSGDRPGGELFF TGCGCCAGCAGTGGAGACAGGCCCGGGGGGGAGCTGTTTTTT . TRBJ2-2 TRBV10-1 .
CASSQDHPRGVETQYF TGCGCCAGCAGCCAAGATCATCCCAGGGGGGTAGAGACCCAGTACTTC . TRBJ2-5 TRBV4-3 .
CASSPPSGRAHYNEQFF TGCGCCAGCAGCCCTCCGTCGGGAAGGGCCCATTACAATGAGCAGTTCTTC . TRBJ2-1 TRBV5-1 .
CASSVRRDNQPQHF TGTGCCAGCAGTGTCCGCAGGGACAATCAGCCCCAGCATTTT . TRBJ1-5 TRBV2 .
CASSPQGHEQFF TGTGCCAGCAGTCCACAGGGACACGAGCAGTTCTTC . TRBJ2-1 TRBV28 .
CASSIDPDRMGNQPQHF TGTGCCAGTAGTATAGACCCCGACAGAATGGGCAATCAGCCCCAGCATTTT . TRBJ1-5 TRBV19 .
CASSQGRLPSETRDNEQFF TGCGCCAGCAGCCAAGGCCGCCTACCTAGCGAGACACGCGACAATGAGCAGTTCTTC . TRBJ2-1 TRBV4-1 .
CASNRDTQYF TGCGCCAGCAATCGGGATACGCAGTATTTT . TRBJ2-3 TRBV5-1 .
CASSGTGIGEQYF TGTGCCAGCAGCGGGACAGGCATCGGCGAGCAGTACTTC TRBD1 TRBJ2-7 TRBV6-1 once
CATLGRGPYEQYF TGTGCCACCCTGGGGCGGGGCCCCTACGAGCAGTACTTC . TRBJ2-7 TRBV2 once
CASSSGVEGAKNIQYF TGTGCCAGCAGTAGCGGCGTAGAGGGAGCCAAAAACATTCAGTACTTC . TRBJ2-4 TRBV27 .